This T cell receptor (beta chain) is from a study of post-analysis software for immune sequencing data. For the study at large: Multiple sclerosis in the patients followed relapsing-remitting, secondary progressive and progressive-relapsing courses. Study-wide results and limits: Five or six TRBV segments, TRBV5-6, TRBV5-1 and TRBV20-1 among them, were found more frequent in patients than controls.

With 7 bases clipped from V and 4 bases from J, the junction kept 10 bases outside the gene matches. Germline assignment: CDR1 SQVTM and CDR2 ANQGSEA. This CDR3 has 16 residues. Concerning this clonotype itself: Its specificity is not known.

Every TCR beta cDNA library bore unique molecular identifiers. Yield was approximately 500,000 cDNA molecules from around 1 to 9.1 million T cells. One entry per CDR3 protein results from TCRdb running MiXCR on the PCR reads. In the table there are some 890,000 distinct CDR3 sequences, around 53% of which are singletons. The V and J genes are TRBV29-1 and TRBJ2-2, with TRBD2 matching 12 bases. This receptor was obtained from a girl aged 5-17 years with multiple sclerosis. Material for sequencing was blood. The CDR3, as DNA: TGCAGCGCCCAAGGACTAGCGGGAAGGGGCACCGGGGAGCTGTTTTTT. Translating it yields CSAQGLAGRGTGELFF.